This TCR beta chain was captured by sequencing in a study of blood T cells in healthy people across ages. It was with a sample-barcoded 5' primer and a J-beta primer mix that a second PCR of about 7 to 12 cycles was run. TCRdb processed the 5' RACE reads anew with MiXCR; each CDR3 protein has one entry. The sample carries approximately 730,000 distinct CDR3 sequences, roughly two fifths recorded once. The CDR3 covers 16 residues. The ends were cut back, 4 bases at V and 3 bases at J, with 19 bases in the middle. Germline CDR1 MNHEY, CDR2 SVGEGT. The sequenced material came from blood. This TCR was sampled from a woman aged 60-75 years in good health. The rearrangement links TRBV6-2 or TRBV6-3 to TRBJ2-7, with D possibly matching TRBD2 (5 bases). This CDR3 is CASSFPLLLAGYEQYF. CDR3 nucleotides: TGTGCCAGCAGTTTTCCCCTCCTGCTAGCAGGCTACGAGCAGTACTTC.